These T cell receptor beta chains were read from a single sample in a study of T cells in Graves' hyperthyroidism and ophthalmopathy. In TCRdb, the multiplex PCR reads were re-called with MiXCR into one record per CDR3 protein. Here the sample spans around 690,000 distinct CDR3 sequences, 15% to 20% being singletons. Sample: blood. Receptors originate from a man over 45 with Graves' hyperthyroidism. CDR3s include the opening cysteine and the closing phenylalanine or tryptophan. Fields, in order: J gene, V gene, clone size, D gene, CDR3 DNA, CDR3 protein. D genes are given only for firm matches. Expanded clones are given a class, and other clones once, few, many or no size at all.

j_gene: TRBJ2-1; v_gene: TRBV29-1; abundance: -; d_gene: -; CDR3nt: TGCAGCGTTGTTGGACAGAGTTACAATGAGCAGTTCTTC; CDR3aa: CSVVGQSYNEQFF
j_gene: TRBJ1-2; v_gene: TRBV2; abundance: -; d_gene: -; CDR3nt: TGTGCCAGCAGTGATTCCGGGGGGGATAACCGTAACTATGGCTACACCTTC; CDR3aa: CASSDSGGDNRNYGYTF
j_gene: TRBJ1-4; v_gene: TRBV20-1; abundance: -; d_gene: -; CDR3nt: TGCAGTGCACTAGAGGGCCCCGGGGGTGAAAAACTGTTTTTT; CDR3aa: CSALEGPGGEKLFF
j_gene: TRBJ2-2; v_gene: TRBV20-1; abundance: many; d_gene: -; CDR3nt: TGCAGTGCTAGATCCAGGACCGGGGAGCTGTTTTTT; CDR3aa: CSARSRTGELFF
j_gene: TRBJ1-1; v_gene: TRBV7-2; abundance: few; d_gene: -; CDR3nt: TGTGCCAGCGGGGTGTCCCTGAACACTGAAGCTTTCTTT; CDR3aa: CASGVSLNTEAFF
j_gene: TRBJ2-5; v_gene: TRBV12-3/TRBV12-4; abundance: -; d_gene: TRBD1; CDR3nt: TGTGCCAGCAGTTTAGCCCGGCGACAGGGGGTGACTGAGACCCAGTACTTC; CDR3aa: CASSLARRQGVTETQYF
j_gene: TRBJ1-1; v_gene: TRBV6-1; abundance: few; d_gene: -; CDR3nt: TGTGCCAGCAGCAAGACCAGGGGTGAGGGGACTGAAGCTTTCTTT; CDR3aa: CASSKTRGEGTEAFF
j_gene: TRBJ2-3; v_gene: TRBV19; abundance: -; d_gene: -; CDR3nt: TGTGCCAGTAGAGGGCCGACAGGACCCACAGATACGCAGTATTTT; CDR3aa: CASRGPTGPTDTQYF
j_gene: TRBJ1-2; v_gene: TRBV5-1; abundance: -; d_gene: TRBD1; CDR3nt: TGCGCCAGTAAGAGCCTGACAGGGACAGGGGGATCTGGCTACACCTTC; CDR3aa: CASKSLTGTGGSGYTF
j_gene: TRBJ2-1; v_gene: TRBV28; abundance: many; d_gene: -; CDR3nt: TGTGCCAGCAGCCGTAGGGCAAGGGGGAATGAGCAGTTCTTC; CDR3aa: CASSRRARGNEQFF
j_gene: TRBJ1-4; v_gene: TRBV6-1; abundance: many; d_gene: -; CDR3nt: TGTGCCAGCAAAGACCAGAGAGGAAATGAAAAACTGTTTTTT; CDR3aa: CASKDQRGNEKLFF
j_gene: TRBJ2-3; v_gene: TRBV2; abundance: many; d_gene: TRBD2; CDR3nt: TGTGCCAGCAGTGAGTCTAGCGGGAGGGCCCTCCCTGAGTATTTT; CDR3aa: CASSESSGRALPEYF
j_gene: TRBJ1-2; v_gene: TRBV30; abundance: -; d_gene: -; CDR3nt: TGTGCCTGGAGTGTAGTGACAGGCGGATGGACTAACTATGGCTACACCTTC; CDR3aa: CAWSVVTGGWTNYGYTF
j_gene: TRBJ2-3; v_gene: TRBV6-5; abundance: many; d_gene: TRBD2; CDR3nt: TGTGCCAGCAGTTACGAACCTAGCGGGAGGGATACGCAGTATTTT; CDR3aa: CASSYEPSGRDTQYF
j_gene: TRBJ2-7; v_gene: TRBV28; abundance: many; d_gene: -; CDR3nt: TGTGCCAGCAGTTTATTTTTGGGGGGTCGCGAGCAGTACTTC; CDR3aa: CASSLFLGGREQYF
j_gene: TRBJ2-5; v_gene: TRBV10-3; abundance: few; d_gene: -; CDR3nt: TGTGCCATCAGTGAGTCCCTACGGTCCAGGAGTGGGGTCGAGACCCAGTACTTC; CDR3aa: CAISESLRSRSGVETQYF
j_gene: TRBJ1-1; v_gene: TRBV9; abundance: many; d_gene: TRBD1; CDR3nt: TGTGCCAGCAGCGTAGAGGGACAGGGGGCTTACACTGAAGCTTTCTTT; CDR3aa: CASSVEGQGAYTEAFF
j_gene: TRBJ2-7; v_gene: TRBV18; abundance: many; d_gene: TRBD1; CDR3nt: TGTGCCAGCTCACTGGGACAGGGTGGCGACGAGCAGTACTTC; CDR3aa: CASSLGQGGDEQYF
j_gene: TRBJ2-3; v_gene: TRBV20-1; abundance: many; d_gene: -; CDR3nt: TGCAGTGCTAGAGATTCCTCGGGTGTAGATACGCAGTATTTT; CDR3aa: CSARDSSGVDTQYF
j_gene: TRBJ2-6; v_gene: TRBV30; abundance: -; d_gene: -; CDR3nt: TGTGCCTGGAGTGCTGGAGGGGCATACTCTGGGGCCAACGTCCTGACTTTC; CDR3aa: CAWSAGGAYSGANVLTF
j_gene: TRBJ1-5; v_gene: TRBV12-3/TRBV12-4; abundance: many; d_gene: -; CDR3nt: TGTGCCAGCAGTTACCCCGACACTCCCGGTCAGCCCCAGCATTTT; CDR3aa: CASSYPDTPGQPQHF
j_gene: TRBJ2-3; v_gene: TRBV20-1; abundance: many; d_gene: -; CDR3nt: TGCAGTGCTAGAGATGCCAACACAGATACGCAGTATTTT; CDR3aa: CSARDANTDTQYF
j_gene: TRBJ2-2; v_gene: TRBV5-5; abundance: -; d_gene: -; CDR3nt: TGTGCCAGCAGCTTGGGGCAGTCAAACACCGGGGAGCTGTTTTTT; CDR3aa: CASSLGQSNTGELFF
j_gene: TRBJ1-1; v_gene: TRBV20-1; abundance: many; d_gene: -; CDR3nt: TGCAGTGCTAGGGAGGCAGGGACAAGCACTGAAGCTTTCTTT; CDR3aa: CSAREAGTSTEAFF
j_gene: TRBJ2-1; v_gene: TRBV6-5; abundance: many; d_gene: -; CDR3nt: TGTGCCAGCAGTTACACACAGCCCTACAATGAGCAGTTCTTC; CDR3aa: CASSYTQPYNEQFF
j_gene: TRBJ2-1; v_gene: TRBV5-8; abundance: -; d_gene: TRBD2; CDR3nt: TGTGCCAGCAGCCCTCGGACTAGCAGTAGCTCCTACAATGAGCAGTTCTTC; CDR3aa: CASSPRTSSSSYNEQFF
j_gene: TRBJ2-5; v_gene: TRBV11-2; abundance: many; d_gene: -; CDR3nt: TGTGCCAGCAGCTTGAGGGCATCCCAAGAGACCCAGTACTTC; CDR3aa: CASSLRASQETQYF
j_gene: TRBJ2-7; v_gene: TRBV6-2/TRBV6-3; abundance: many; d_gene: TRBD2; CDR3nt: TGTGCCAGCAGTCTAGCGGGAGTCGGCGCCTACGAGCAGTACTTC; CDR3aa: CASSLAGVGAYEQYF
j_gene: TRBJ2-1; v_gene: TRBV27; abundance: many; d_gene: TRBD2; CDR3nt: TGTGCCAGCAGTTCCCCTCAGCGGGGAAACAATGAGCAGTTCTTC; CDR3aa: CASSSPQRGNNEQFF
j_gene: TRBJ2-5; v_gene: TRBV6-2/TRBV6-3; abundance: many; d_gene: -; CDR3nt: TGTGCCAGCAGTTACGTCTACCCCCAAGAGACCCAGTACTTC; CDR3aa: CASSYVYPQETQYF
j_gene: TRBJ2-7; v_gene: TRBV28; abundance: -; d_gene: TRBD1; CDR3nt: TGTGCCAGCAGTTTGCCAGACAGGGTGATCGAGCAGTACTTC; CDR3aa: CASSLPDRVIEQYF
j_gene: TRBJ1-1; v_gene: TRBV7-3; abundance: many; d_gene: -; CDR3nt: TGTGCCAGCAGCTTAGGACAGCGGGGGAACACTGAAGCTTTCTTT; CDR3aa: CASSLGQRGNTEAFF
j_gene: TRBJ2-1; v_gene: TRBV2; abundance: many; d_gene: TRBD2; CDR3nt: TGTGCCAGCAGTGAAGGGGTAGCGGGAGGAGACAATGAGCAGTTCTTC; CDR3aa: CASSEGVAGGDNEQFF
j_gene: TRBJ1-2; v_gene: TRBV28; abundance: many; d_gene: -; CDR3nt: TGTGCCAGCAGTTTATCATCCAGGGCGTATGGCTACACCTTC; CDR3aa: CASSLSSRAYGYTF
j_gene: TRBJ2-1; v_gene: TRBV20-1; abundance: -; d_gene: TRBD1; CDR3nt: TGCAGTGCTAGAGCCGTACAGGGGCTATACAATGAGCAGTTCTTC; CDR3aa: CSARAVQGLYNEQFF
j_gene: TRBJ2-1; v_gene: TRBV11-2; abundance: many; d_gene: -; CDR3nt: TGTGCCAGCAGCTTAGGGTCGACGGACAATGAGCAGTTCTTC; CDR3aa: CASSLGSTDNEQFF
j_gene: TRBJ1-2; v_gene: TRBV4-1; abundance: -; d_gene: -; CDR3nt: TGCGCCAGCAGCCAAGGGGTACGGGGAAAGAAGAACTATGGCTACACCTTC; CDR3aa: CASSQGVRGKKNYGYTF
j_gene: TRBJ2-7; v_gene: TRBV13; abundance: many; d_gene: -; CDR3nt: TGTGCCAGCAGCTTAGAGGGAACAAACTACGAGCAGTACTTC; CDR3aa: CASSLEGTNYEQYF
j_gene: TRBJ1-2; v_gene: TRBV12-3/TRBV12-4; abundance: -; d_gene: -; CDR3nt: TGTGCCAGCAGTTTAGGTGGACCTTTGGGCTACACCTTC; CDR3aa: CASSLGGPLGYTF